Shown below are 17 T cell receptor beta chains from a single sample sequenced in a study of cytomegalovirus exposure and HLA in healthy donors. The PCR was carried out with 60 Vbeta primers and 13 Jbeta primers. The method was immunoSEQ multiplex PCR; TCRdb's version includes in-frame clones alone and lacks a portion of them. Of around 120,000 clones listed, approximately 80% are singletons. What was sequenced was PBMCs. All receptors come from a man aged 30 to 45 in good health and CMV-seronegative.

V and J are TRBV6-1 and TRBJ2-2; TRBD1 might be the D (6 bases). CDR3 length: 14 amino acids. The V gene lost 6 bases and the J gene lost 7 bases, with 15 bases spanning the gap. CDR1 and CDR2 from the germline V gene are MNHNS and SASEGT. Here the CDR3 DNA reads TGTGCCAGCAGGCCCAGGGGAAGCGGCGGGGAGCTGTTTTTT. Its protein is CASRPRGSGGELFF.

The rearrangement links TRBV19 to TRBJ2-1; a possible D gene is TRBD2 (5 bases). In germline, CDR1 is LNHDA, CDR2 SQIVND (reference sequence). The CDR3 has 11 residues. V shed 3 bases and J shed 10 bases, with 7 bases lying between them. Here the CDR3 DNA reads TGTGCCAGTAGTATTGGAGGCGAGCAGTTCTTC. It encodes CASSIGGEQFF.

V gene TRBV19 combines with J gene TRBJ1-2; 8 bases line up with TRBD1. The germline CDR1 and CDR2 sequences are LNHDA and SQIVND (reference sequence). J lost 3 bases, V lost 6 bases, and 9 bases had no gene match. CDR3 length: 15 residues. The CDR3 sequence is CASSPTGVKDYGYTF. The DNA of the CDR3 is TGTGCCAGTAGCCCGACAGGGGTTAAGGACTATGGCTACACCTTC. Full variable domain (remainder filled in from reference TRBV19 and TRBJ1-2): DGGITQSPKYLFRKEGQNVTLSCEQNLNHDAMYWYRQDPGQGLRLIYYSQIVNDFQKGDIAEGYSVSREKKESFPLTVTSAQKNPTAFYLCASSPTGVKDYGYTFGSGTRLTVV.

The CDR3 sequence is CASSLVGLAPNTGELFF. The CDR3 region has the DNA TGTGCCAGCAGCTTAGTGGGACTAGCGCCGAACACCGGGGAGCTGTTTTTT. This rearrangement joins TRBV11-2 to TRBJ2-2, with 10 bases that match TRBD2. The CDR3 spans 17 residues. Germline CDR1 and CDR2: SGHAT and FQNNGV. The J segment lost 0 bases and the V segment lost 1 base, leaving 2 bases of the junction unmatched.

This sequence joins TRBV28 and TRBJ1-2; D is uncertain. Germline CDR1 reads MDHEN; CDR2 reads SYDVKM. The CDR3 loop spans 16 amino acids. The ends were cut back, 6 bases at V and 8 bases at J, with 25 bases in the middle. The CDR3 coding sequence is TGTGCCAGCAGACGTTCGGACCTACTTGGGAGGTTCGGCTACACCTTC. Protein product: CASRRSDLLGRFGYTF.

The chain joins TRBV29-1 to TRBJ2-7; TRBD1 might be the D (6 bases). CDR3 size: 16 residues. CDR1 and CDR2 (germline): SQVTM, ANQGSEA. Trimming removed 4 bases at V and 2 bases at J, with 21 bases between. The CDR3 protein is CSVGRGVQGLAYEQYF. As DNA, the CDR3 is TGCAGCGTTGGAAGGGGCGTACAGGGCCTAGCCTACGAGCAGTACTTC.

The chain joins TRBV2 to TRBJ2-7; D may be TRBD2 (6 bases). CDR3 size: 16 residues. Trimming stripped 0 bases from V and 6 bases from J, with 18 bases between. The germline V gene encodes CDR1 SNHLY and CDR2 FYNNEI. The CDR3 loop reads CASSEAGLTPAPEQYF. Written as DNA, the CDR3 is TGTGCCAGCAGTGAAGCGGGACTGACACCCGCACCCGAGCAGTACTTC. Based on the CDR3 plus reference TRBV2 and TRBJ2-7, the full variable domain is EPEVTQTPSHQVTQMGQEVILRCVPISNHLYFYWYRQILGQKVEFLVSFYNNEISEKSEIFDDQFSVERPDGSNFTLKIRSTKLEDSAMYFCASSEAGLTPAPEQYFGPGTRLTVT.

The rearrangement joins TRBV9 to TRBJ2-2, with TRBD2 matching over 7 bases. Trimming took 5 bases from V and 3 from J; bases not matched to a gene: 7. The germline gives CDR1 SGDLS, CDR2 YYNGEE. This CDR3 has 15 residues. The CDR3 coding sequence is TGTGCCAGCAGTTCATCGGGGGGATACACCGGGGAGCTGTTTTTT. Amino acid sequence: CASSSSGGYTGELFF.

The chain is built from TRBV6-1 and TRBJ1-3, with D possibly TRBD1 on 6 matching bases. The CDR3 consists of 15 residues. Germline values: CDR1 MNHNS, CDR2 SASEGT. Trimming removed 4 bases from V and 5 bases from J, with 15 bases in between. The CDR3 sequence: CASSARQAVRNTIYF. CDR3 coding DNA: TGTGCCAGCAGTGCGCGACAGGCAGTCAGAAACACCATATATTTT.

This clone was detected only a few times. The chain links TRBV28 to TRBJ1-1; D is uncertain. The CDR3 spans 11 residues. The V end lost 7 bases, the J end lost 5 bases, and 8 bases lay between the germline ends. The germline CDR1 and CDR2 sequences are MDHEN and SYDVKM. CDR3 amino acids: CASILRTEAFF. The CDR3 bases are TGTGCCAGCATTCTGAGGACTGAAGCTTTCTTT.

The chain uses TRBV7-2 and TRBJ1-2; the match to TRBD1 covers 8 bases. This CDR3 comprises 13 residues. From germline, CDR1 is SGHTA and CDR2 FQGNSA. V lost 5 bases, J lost 7 bases, and 6 bases stayed unmatched. The CDR3 nucleotides read TGTGCCAGCAGCCTAGGGACAGGATCTGGCTACACCTTC. It translates to CASSLGTGSGYTF.

CDR3 nucleotide sequence: TGTGCCAGCAGCCCCTGGTGGAGCGGGGACCCCACAGATACGCAGTATTTT. Its protein product is CASSPWWSGDPTDTQYF. V and J are TRBV5-8 and TRBJ2-3; 7 bases match TRBD2. Looked up from germline, CDR1 is SGHTS and CDR2 is YDEGEE. This CDR3 is built from 17 residues. Germline trimming cut 4 bases from V and 2 bases from J; bases unmatched to any gene: 13.

The genes are TRBV9 and TRBJ2-4; D is possibly TRBD2 (5 bases). CDR1 and CDR2 (germline): SGDLS, YYNGEE. The CDR3 has 18 residues. V was clipped by 0 bases and J by 3 bases, with 19 bases between them. The CDR3 region has the DNA TGTGCCAGCAGCGTAGGTGGGTTCGAGGGCCTCGGCAAAAACATTCAGTACTTC. Encoded protein: CASSVGGFEGLGKNIQYF.

The V call is TRBV5-4, the J call TRBJ2-3, with D hard to call. Germline assignment: CDR1 SGHNT and CDR2 YYREEE (reference sequence). V was pared by 2 bases and J by 7 bases, with 8 bases between. CDR3 length: 12 residues. In DNA, the CDR3 is TGTGCCAGCAGCTTTGGAGAGAATACGCAGTATTTT. This encodes CASSFGENTQYF.

This chain joins TRBV5-1 and TRBJ2-3; TRBD2 might be the D (5 bases). V shed 4 bases and J shed 5 bases, with 20 bases lying between them. The CDR3 length is 16 residues. Germline CDR1 and CDR2: SGHRS and YFSETQ. CDR3 DNA sequence: TGCGCCAGCAGCCCCATTCGGAGGATGGGCGGAGATACGCAGTATTTT. Its translation: CASSPIRRMGGDTQYF.

The chain has TRBV15 and TRBJ1-2, with 7 positions matching TRBD1. CDR3 size: 15 residues. The ends lost 2 bases at V and 4 bases at J; junction bases unmatched: 7. CDR1 and CDR2 from the germline V gene are LNHNV and YYDKDF (reference sequence). DNA of the CDR3: TGTGCCACCAGCAGAACCCCGGGACAGTCCTATGGCTACACCTTC. As protein: CATSRTPGQSYGYTF.

The V gene is TRBV10-3, the J gene TRBJ2-4; 9 bases match TRBD1. The CDR3 is made up of 15 amino acids. Germline V gene data show CDR1 as ENHRY and CDR2 as SYGVKD. Losses at the gene ends were 4 bases for V and 1 base for J; bases not matched to a gene: 2. CDR3 coding DNA: TGTGCCATCAGTGCCGGACAGGGGGCCAAAAACATTCAGTACTTC. This sequence encodes CAISAGQGAKNIQYF.